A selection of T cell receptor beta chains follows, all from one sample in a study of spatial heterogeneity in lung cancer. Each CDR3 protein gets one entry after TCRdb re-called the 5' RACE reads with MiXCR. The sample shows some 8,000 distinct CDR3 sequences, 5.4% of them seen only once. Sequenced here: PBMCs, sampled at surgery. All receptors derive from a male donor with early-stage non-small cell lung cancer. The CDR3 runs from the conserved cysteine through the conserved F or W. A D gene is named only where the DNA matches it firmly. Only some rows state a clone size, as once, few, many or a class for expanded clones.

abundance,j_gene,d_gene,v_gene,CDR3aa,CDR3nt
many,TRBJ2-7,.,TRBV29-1,CSVGGYEQYF,TGCAGCGTTGGAGGATACGAGCAGTACTTC
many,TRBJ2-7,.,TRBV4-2,CASSQDLGGGARNEQYF,TGTGCCAGCAGCCAAGATCTGGGAGGTGGGGCGCGGAACGAGCAGTACTTC
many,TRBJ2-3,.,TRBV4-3,CASSQDPARGVARTDTQYF,TGCGCCAGCAGCCAAGACCCGGCTAGGGGGGTGGCCCGCACAGATACGCAGTATTTT
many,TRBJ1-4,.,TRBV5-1,CASSFEADNEKLFF,TGCGCCAGCAGCTTTGAGGCGGACAATGAAAAACTGTTTTTT
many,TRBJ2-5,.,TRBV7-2,CASSFSSGQETQYF,TGTGCCAGCAGCTTCAGCAGCGGACAAGAGACCCAGTACTTC
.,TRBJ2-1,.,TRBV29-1,CSVPSGNEQFF,TGCAGCGTCCCAAGCGGCAATGAGCAGTTCTTC
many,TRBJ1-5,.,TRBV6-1,CASLTSISNQPQHF,TGTGCCAGCCTGACATCAATTAGCAATCAGCCCCAGCATTTT
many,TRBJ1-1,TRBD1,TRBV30,CAWRTGDRAFF,TGTGCCTGGAGAACAGGGGATAGAGCTTTCTTT
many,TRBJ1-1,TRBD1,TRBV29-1,CSGYRGSGNTEAFF,TGCAGCGGGTACAGGGGGTCAGGGAACACTGAAGCTTTCTTT
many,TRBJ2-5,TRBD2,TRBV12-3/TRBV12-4,CASSTGGLQETQYF,TGTGCCAGCTCAACGGGGGGACTGCAAGAGACCCAGTACTTC
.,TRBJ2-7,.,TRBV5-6,CASSLLPGEQYF,TGTGCCAGCAGCTTGCTCCCAGGCGAGCAGTACTTC
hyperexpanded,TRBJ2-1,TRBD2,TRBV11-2,CASSSPSGLAGGPRNEQFF,TGTGCCAGCAGCTCACCCTCGGGACTAGCGGGGGGGCCTAGGAATGAGCAGTTCTTC
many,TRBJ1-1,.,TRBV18,CASSPRSRNTEAFF,TGTGCCAGCTCACCTCGGAGCAGGAACACTGAAGCTTTCTTT
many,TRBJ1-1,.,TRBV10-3,CAISEGGGTEAFF,TGTGCCATCAGTGAAGGGGGGGGCACTGAAGCTTTCTTT
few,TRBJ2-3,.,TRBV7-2,CASSHRSITDTQYF,TGTGCCAGCAGCCACAGGTCCATTACAGATACGCAGTATTTT
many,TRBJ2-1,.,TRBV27,CASSLSPPAGHSYNEQFF,TGTGCCAGCAGTTTATCCCCGCCAGCAGGCCACTCCTACAATGAGCAGTTCTTC
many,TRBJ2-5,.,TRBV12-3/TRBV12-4,CASSAAAQETQYF,TGTGCCAGCTCGGCAGCGGCCCAAGAGACCCAGTACTTC
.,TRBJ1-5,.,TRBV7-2,CASSPGLNSNQPQHF,TGTGCCAGCAGCCCAGGACTGAATAGCAATCAGCCCCAGCATTTT
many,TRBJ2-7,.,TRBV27,CASTPLRGSKNEQYF,TGTGCCAGCACCCCCCTAAGGGGGTCGAAAAACGAGCAGTACTTC